These 14 T cell receptor beta chains were all obtained from the same sample, sequenced in a study of Ad26.COV2.S vaccination and SARS-CoV-2 variants. Profiling relied on immunoSEQ multiplex PCR, and the TCRdb table lists in-frame clones only, not all of them. In the table there are about 390,000 clones, about nine tenths of which are singletons. Treatment defined: 15 to 20 received Ad26.COV2.S at low or high dose, single or two shots; 5 received placebo; per-sample allocation not given. Sampling happened 63 days after the first vaccine or placebo injection. Sequencing was performed on peripheral blood, taken in a trial of Ad26.COV2.S vaccine versus placebo. These TCRs come from a person aged 18 to 65 who received the Ad26.COV2.S COVID-19 vaccine or a placebo.

This clone was detected many times. The chain joins TRBV25-1 to TRBJ2-2; D is perhaps TRBD1 (6 bases). The V end lost 3 bases, the J end lost 0 bases, and 11 bases lay between the germline ends. This CDR3 region has 16 residues. Germline CDR1 and CDR2: MGHDK and SYGVNS. The CDR3 bases are TGTGCCAGCAGTGAGAACAGGGCCGCGAACACCGGGGAGCTGTTTTTT. Translation gives CASSENRAANTGELFF. Variable domain in full (rest from reference TRBV25-1 and TRBJ2-2): EADIYQTPRYLVIGTGKKITLECSQTMGHDKMYWYQQDPGMELHLIHYSYGVNSTEKGDLSSESTVSRIRTEHFPLTLESARPSHTSQYLCASSENRAANTGELFFGEGSRLTVL.

The chain joins TRBV29-1 to TRBJ1-3; unclear D gene. CDR3 length: 13 residues. Germline lookup yields CDR1 SQVTM and CDR2 ANQGSEA. With 4 bases removed from V and 0 bases from J, the gap between germline ends came to 7 bases. This CDR3 reads CSVAVSSGNTIYF. As DNA, the CDR3 is TGCAGCGTTGCAGTGAGCTCTGGAAACACCATATATTTT. Full variable domain (outside the CDR3, taken from reference TRBV29-1 and TRBJ1-3): SAVISQKPSRDICQRGTSLTIQCQVDSQVTMMFWYRQQPGQSLTLIATANQGSEATYESGFVIDKFPISRPNLTFSTLTVSNMSPEDSSIYLCSVAVSSGNTIYFGEGSWLTVV.

The V and J genes are TRBV19 and TRBJ1-2; TRBD1 matches 7 bases. The V gene end was trimmed by 6 bases and the J gene end by 4 bases; junction bases not matched to a gene: 8. This CDR3 contains 14 residues. The germline V gene encodes CDR1 LNHDA and CDR2 SQIVND (reference sequence). CDR3: CASSRDSALYGYTF. DNA for the CDR3: TGTGCCAGTAGCCGGGACAGTGCACTCTATGGCTACACCTTC.

The table lists this clone with a count of one. J is TRBJ1-2 and V is TRBV4-3, with TRBD1 matching 7 bases. CDR1 LGHNA and CDR2 YSLEER come from the germline V gene. The CDR3 is 17 amino acids. V lost 0 bases to trimming and J lost 4 bases; unmatched junction nucleotides: 11. The CDR3 nucleotides read TGCGCCAGCAGCCAAGATCCTGGCGTGGGACAGTCCTATGGCTACACCTTC. Translating it yields CASSQDPGVGQSYGYTF.

V usage is TRBV27 and J usage is TRBJ2-2; TRBD2 is a possible D gene (6 bases). Germline CDR1 is MNHEY and CDR2 is SMNVEV (reference sequence). The CDR3 contains 14 residues. Trimming removed 2 bases at V and 5 bases at J, with 9 bases between. For the CDR3, the DNA is TGTGCCAGCAGTTTAGGGGGGAGAACCGGGGAGCTGTTTTTT. This codes for CASSLGGRTGELFF.

The CDR3 loop reads CASSFGVYNEQFF. The CDR3 DNA reads as TGCGCCAGCAGCTTTGGAGTTTACAATGAGCAGTTCTTC. The genes are TRBV5-1 and TRBJ2-1; D is unclear. Germline assignment: CDR1 SGHRS and CDR2 YFSETQ. There are 13 residues in the CDR3. Trimming left V 2 bases short and J 4 bases short, with 7 bases between.

This chain connects TRBV27 to TRBJ1-1; the D gene is possibly TRBD1 (5 bases). Germline V lookup: CDR1 MNHEY, CDR2 SMNVEV (reference sequence). The CDR3 is 12 residues long. With 3 bases removed from V and 12 bases from J, the gap between germline ends came to 14 bases. CDR3 loop: CASSLGTEVTFF. CDR3 sequence (DNA): TGTGCCAGCAGTTTGGGGACCGAAGTAACTTTCTTT.

The rearrangement joins TRBV7-8 to TRBJ2-4, with 12 positions matching TRBD2. Germline V gene sequence: CDR1 SGHVS, CDR2 FQNEAQ. This CDR3 is built from 19 residues. J lost 0 bases, V lost 1 base, and 7 bases had no gene match. CDR3 region: CASSLEGTSGLLAKNIQYF. In DNA, the CDR3 is TGTGCCAGCAGCTTAGAAGGGACTAGCGGGCTATTAGCCAAAAACATTCAGTACTTC.

CDR3 sequence reads: CASSLSGQADTEAFF. The CDR3 nucleotides are TGTGCCAGCAGCCTAAGCGGACAGGCCGACACTGAAGCTTTCTTT. V gene TRBV6-4 combines with J gene TRBJ1-1, with 7 nucleotides matching TRBD1. Germline-derived CDR1 and CDR2 are MRHNA and SNTAGT. This CDR3 comprises 15 residues. The junction had 10 bases not matched to a gene; V was cut back by 6 bases and J by 3 bases.

This chain links TRBV7-6 with TRBJ2-2, with TRBD1 matching 8 bases. This CDR3 has 17 amino acids. Germline trimming cut 0 bases from V and 5 bases from J; bases unmatched to any gene: 8. The germline gives CDR1 SGHVS, CDR2 FNYEAQ. Here the CDR3 DNA reads TGTGCCAGCAGCTTAGCGGCGGCAGGGGGCGGAACCGGGGAGCTGTTTTTT. It translates to CASSLAAAGGGTGELFF.

This chain joins TRBV5-5 and TRBJ1-1; D perhaps matches TRBD1 (5 bases). The CDR3 has 15 amino acids. Germline lookup yields CDR1 SGHKS and CDR2 YYEKEE (reference sequence). Trimming took off 4 bases at V and 5 bases at J, with 18 bases between the two ends. The CDR3 reads CASSLLGPGTTEAFF. The CDR3 DNA reads TGTGCCAGCAGCCTCCTGGGCCCAGGGACGACTGAAGCTTTCTTT.

This clone has just one count. This chain connects TRBV5-1 to TRBJ2-4; tentative D call: TRBD2 (6 bases). Between the trimmed V and J ends, which lost 4 bases and 6 bases, there was a span of 8 bases. This CDR3 is 12 amino acids long. Germline CDR1 SGHRS, CDR2 YFSETQ. For the CDR3, the DNA is TGCGCCAGCAGCGGGGGACTAAACATTCAGTACTTC. This encodes CASSGGLNIQYF.

The chain recombines TRBV7-9 with TRBJ1-3; perhaps TRBD1 as D (5 bases). Germline CDR1 is SEHNR and CDR2 is FQNEAQ (reference sequence). The CDR3 runs 16 residues. Trimming took 4 bases from V and 1 from J, leaving 14 bases between them. The CDR3 reads CASSSWTSPSGNTIYF. In nucleotides, the CDR3 is TGTGCCAGCAGCTCCTGGACATCGCCTTCTGGAAACACCATATATTTT.

The rearrangement joins TRBV2 to TRBJ1-1; D might be TRBD1 (5 bases). Germline CDR1 reads SNHLY; CDR2 reads FYNNEI. There are 16 residues in the CDR3. The V end lost 2 bases, the J end lost 5 bases, and 18 bases lay between the germline ends. The CDR3 is CASSEIGLSGGTEAFF. The CDR3 DNA reads as TGTGCCAGCAGTGAAATAGGGCTATCCGGGGGAACTGAAGCTTTCTTT. The full variable domain, rest sourced from reference TRBV2 and TRBJ1-1, is EPEVTQTPSHQVTQMGQEVILRCVPISNHLYFYWYRQILGQKVEFLVSFYNNEISEKSEIFDDQFSVERPDGSNFTLKIRSTKLEDSAMYFCASSEIGLSGGTEAFFGQGTRLTVV.